Detailed here is one T cell receptor beta chain. The germline V gene has CDR1 SGHRS and CDR2 YFSETQ. This CDR3 has 16 amino acids. Losses at the gene ends were 5 bases for V and 3 bases for J; bases not matched to a gene: 8. These data belong to a study of shared clonotypes between healthy human individuals. About the research overall: Three plates each covered CD4 naive and memory; CD8 naive two, CD8 memory one.

Over several immunoSEQ plates, each subset's genomic DNA was distributed in even portions. Roughly 30,000 T cell genomes (roughly 220 ng DNA) went into each sorted-subset replicate. In the original analysis: Filtering differed for immunoSEQ, which gave only junction sequences without quality scores. Some clones are missing from TCRdb's copy, which holds only in-frame ones; the method was immunoSEQ multiplex PCR. V and J calls plus clone size are reproduced from that table; the DNA served to infer D and trimming. The table lists around 720,000 clones, around four fifths of them singletons. This clonotype was sampled from a woman in her thirties in good health. The sample consisted of memory CD4+ T cells sorted from blood. Subset given: CD45RA-negative fraction. This chain uses TRBV5-1 with TRBJ2-7; 13 nucleotides agree with TRBD2. The CDR3 reads CASRSGTSGIVYEQYF. The CDR3 coding sequence is TGCGCCAGCAGATCTGGGACTAGCGGGATAGTCTACGAGCAGTACTTC.